The present T cell receptor (beta chain) was sequenced within a study of spatial heterogeneity in lung cancer. Overall study: Tumor-region counts of TCR transcripts tracked strongly with a T cell module score from matched bulk RNA-seq.

Findings and caveats of the study: Expanded intratumoral alpha and beta TCR counts tracked tumor mutation counts.

In TCRdb, the 5' RACE reads were re-called with MiXCR into one record per CDR3 protein. The profile shows under 15,000 distinct CDR3 sequences, 3% to 4% of them singletons. Germline V lookup: CDR1 LNHDA, CDR2 SQIVND (reference sequence). The CDR3 sequence is 15 residues long. Details on this clonotype: The antigen is not known. Compared with germline, one end of the junction differs, possibly owing to a read error.

This sample's time point: sample taken at primary tumor resection. This clonotype was obtained from a male donor with early-stage non-small cell lung cancer. The chain links TRBV19 to TRBJ2-5; TRBD2 aligns across 11 bases. The source was lung tumor tissue, collected at surgery. CDR3 protein: CASNIAGGPFETQYF. The CDR3 nucleotides are TGTGCCAGTAATATAGCGGGGGGGCCTTTTGAGACCCAGTACTTC. The variable domain in full, with the rest retrieved from reference TRBV19 and TRBJ2-5, is DGGITQSPKYLFRKEGQNVTLSCEQNLNHDAMYWYRQDPGQGLRLIYYSQIVNDFQKGDIAEGYSVSREKKESFPLTVTSAQKNPTAFYLCASNIAGGPFETQYFGPGTRLLVL.